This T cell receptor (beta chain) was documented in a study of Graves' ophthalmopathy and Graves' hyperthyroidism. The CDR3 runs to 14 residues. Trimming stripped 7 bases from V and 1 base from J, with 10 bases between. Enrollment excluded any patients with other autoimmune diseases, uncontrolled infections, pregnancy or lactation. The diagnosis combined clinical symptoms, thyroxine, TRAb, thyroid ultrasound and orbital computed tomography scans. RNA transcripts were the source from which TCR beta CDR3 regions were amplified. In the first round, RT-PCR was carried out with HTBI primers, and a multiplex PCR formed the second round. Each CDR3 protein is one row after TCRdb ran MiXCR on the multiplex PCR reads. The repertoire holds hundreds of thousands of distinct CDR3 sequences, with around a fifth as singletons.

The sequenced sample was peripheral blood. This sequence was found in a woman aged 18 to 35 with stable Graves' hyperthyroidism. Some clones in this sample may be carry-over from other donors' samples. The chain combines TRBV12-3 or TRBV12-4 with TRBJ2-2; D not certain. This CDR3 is CASTNDRNTGELFF. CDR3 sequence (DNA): TGTGCCAGCACCAACGATCGGAACACCGGGGAGCTGTTTTTT.